This is a list of T cell receptor beta chains from one sample in a study of OX40 agonist ivuxolimab in advanced cancers. Some clones are missing from TCRdb's copy, which holds only in-frame ones; the method was immunoSEQ multiplex PCR. The data contain about 79,000 clones, 80% to 95% of them singletons. The sample here was CD4+ or CD8+ T cells sorted from blood, taken in a trial of the OX40 agonist ivuxolimab. These receptors were taken from an adult with an advanced solid tumor such as melanoma, head and neck, liver or kidney cancer. Each CDR3 is given with its conserved first and last residue. A D gene is named only where the DNA matches it firmly. Clone size is not always given. Where it is, it says once, few, many or a class for expanded clones.

d_call | clone_size | j_call | v_call | cdr3_length | cdr3_nt | cdr3_aa
- | - | TRBJ1-3 | TRBV11-3 | 15 | TGTGCCAGCAGCTTTGGGGGTGAGACTGGAAACACCATATATTTT | CASSFGGETGNTIYF
- | - | TRBJ2-3 | TRBV11-3 | 13 | TGTGCCAGCAGTTCGGGGGGCACAGGTACGCAGTATTTT | CASSSGGTGTQYF
- | - | TRBJ2-1 | TRBV5-1 | 14 | TGCGCCAGCAGCCCGGGACTCAAGGGGGATGAGCAGTTCTTC | CASSPGLKGDEQFF
- | - | TRBJ1-1 | TRBV28 | 15 | TGTGCCATACTCCCGTGGGGGGAGTTGAACACTGAAGCTTTCTTT | CAILPWGELNTEAFF
- | - | TRBJ2-3 | TRBV18 | 11 | TGTGCCAGCTCACCGGACGATACGCAGTATTTT | CASSPDDTQYF
- | once | TRBJ1-2 | TRBV27 | 17 | TGTGCCAGCAGTCCGCCATTCGGACAGTCCCAAGGAGATGGCTACACCTTC | CASSPPFGQSQGDGYTF
- | - | TRBJ2-3 | TRBV19 | 13 | TGTGCCAGTAGTATAACGGGGACAGATACGCAGTATTTT | CASSITGTDTQYF
TRBD1 | - | TRBJ2-1 | TRBV10-1 | 15 | TGCGCCAGCAGTGAGAACAGGGGGTTTTACAATGAGCAGTTCTTC | CASSENRGFYNEQFF
- | - | TRBJ2-7 | TRBV2 | 14 | TGTGCCAGCAGTGAATTCGTAAGCTCCTACGAGCAGTACTTC | CASSEFVSSYEQYF
TRBD1 | - | TRBJ2-7 | TRBV6-5 | 14 | TGTGCCAGCAGTTTTAGGGACAGGGCCTACGAGCAGTACTTC | CASSFRDRAYEQYF
- | - | TRBJ2-1 | TRBV11-3 | 14 | TGTGCCAGCAGCAAAAGACAGGGAGGCAATGAGCAGTTCTTC | CASSKRQGGNEQFF
- | few | TRBJ1-2 | TRBV6-6 | 12 | TGTGCCAGCAGTTATAGCGACGGAGGCTACACCTTC | CASSYSDGGYTF
TRBD1 | - | TRBJ1-1 | TRBV5-1 | 16 | TGCGCCAGCATCTCGACGACAGGGGCCACGAACACTGAAGCTTTCTTT | CASISTTGATNTEAFF
- | - | TRBJ1-5 | TRBV5-1 | 15 | TGCGCCAGCAGCTACTCGGACAGTTTCAATCAGCCCCAGCATTTT | CASSYSDSFNQPQHF
- | - | TRBJ1-2 | TRBV19 | 11 | TGTGCCAGTAGAACCGACTATGGCTACACCTTC | CASRTDYGYTF
TRBD1 | - | TRBJ1-2 | TRBV4-1 | 15 | TGCGCCAGCAGCCAAGTCACAGGGGGAGGTTGGGGCTACACCTTC | CASSQVTGGGWGYTF
- | - | TRBJ2-1 | TRBV5-1 | 12 | TGCGCCAGCAGCTTGGAGGGTAATGAGCAGTTCTTC | CASSLEGNEQFF
- | - | TRBJ2-1 | TRBV5-6 | 14 | TGTGCCAGCGACCTCGGGGGGCCCCCGGATGAGCAGTTCTTC | CASDLGGPPDEQFF
- | - | TRBJ1-5 | TRBV27 | 14 | TGTGCCAGCAGTTTGGGGCAGGGTGGACAGCCCCAGCATTTT | CASSLGQGGQPQHF
TRBD1 | few | TRBJ1-3 | TRBV18 | 15 | TGTGCCAGCTCACCGACAGGGAACTCTGGAAACACCATATATTTT | CASSPTGNSGNTIYF
- | - | TRBJ2-5 | TRBV27 | 11 | TGTGCCAGCAGTTTATACGGAACCCAGTACTTC | CASSLYGTQYF
- | - | TRBJ2-7 | TRBV4-2 | 15 | TGTGCCAGCAGCCAAGAACAAGTCAGCTCCTACGAGCAGTACTTC | CASSQEQVSSYEQYF
TRBD1 | - | TRBJ2-7 | TRBV6-5 | 14 | TGTGCCAGCAGCCTCCGGGACAGGGGCGACGAGCAGTACTTC | CASSLRDRGDEQYF
- | - | TRBJ2-3 | TRBV7-9 | 16 | TGTGCCAGCAGCTACCGGGCCCCGGAATGGACAGATACGCAGTATTTT | CASSYRAPEWTDTQYF
- | - | TRBJ2-1 | TRBV15 | 14 | TGTGCCACCAGCAGAGAGGCACCTTACAATGAGCAGTTCTTC | CATSREAPYNEQFF
- | - | TRBJ2-5 | TRBV28 | 14 | TGTGCCAGCAGTCCCTCGACATTGAGGGAGACCCAGTACTTC | CASSPSTLRETQYF
- | - | TRBJ1-3 | TRBV19 | 15 | TGTGCCAGTAATGCAGGAATTTTCTCTGGAAACACCATATATTTT | CASNAGIFSGNTIYF
- | - | TRBJ1-1 | TRBV30 | 16 | TGTGCCTGGAGTGTACAAAGGGGATGGTGGGACACTGAAGCTTTCTTT | CAWSVQRGWWDTEAFF
- | - | TRBJ2-1 | TRBV5-1 | 13 | TGCGCCAGCAGCTTGGAAGTGGGTAGGGAGCAGTTCTTC | CASSLEVGREQFF
- | - | TRBJ2-3 | TRBV11-3 | 13 | TGTGCCAGCAGCTTAGAGAGCACAGATACGCAGTATTTT | CASSLESTDTQYF
- | - | TRBJ1-4 | TRBV6-5 | 16 | TGTGCCAGCAGTTACGAACCCGGGTCCGTCCGTGAAAAACTGTTTTTT | CASSYEPGSVREKLFF
TRBD2 | - | TRBJ2-3 | TRBV19 | 16 | TGTGCCAGTATCGACAGCGGGGGGTCCCCAGCTAGTGAGCAGTATTTT | CASIDSGGSPASEQYF
TRBD1 | - | TRBJ1-4 | TRBV15 | 15 | TGTGCCACCAGCAGAGGGACAGGGAGGCATGAAAAACTGTTTTTT | CATSRGTGRHEKLFF
- | - | TRBJ2-3 | TRBV10-3 | 15 | TGTGCCATCAGTGACCCCGGGGGACGCACAGATACGCAGTATTTT | CAISDPGGRTDTQYF
- | - | TRBJ1-4 | TRBV27 | 11 | TGTGCCAGCAGAGGTAATGAAAAACTGTTTTTT | CASRGNEKLFF
- | - | TRBJ2-5 | TRBV6-5 | 15 | TGTGCCAGCAGAGACACTTTTGCCCCACAAGAGACCCAGTACTTC | CASRDTFAPQETQYF
- | - | TRBJ2-5 | TRBV7-2 | 13 | TGTGCCAGCAGCAGAGACAGGTTAGAGACCCAGTACTTC | CASSRDRLETQYF
- | - | TRBJ1-3 | TRBV15 | 13 | TGTGCCACCAGCCGGACATCTGGAAACACCATATATTTT | CATSRTSGNTIYF
TRBD1 | - | TRBJ1-6 | TRBV30 | 18 | TGTGCCTGGAGTGGGGGACCGGGACAGGGCGACTATAATTCACCCCTCCACTTT | CAWSGGPGQGDYNSPLHF
- | - | TRBJ2-1 | TRBV4-1 | 17 | TGCGCCAGCAGCCAACCTCTTGGCGGGGACTCCTACAATGAGCAGTTCTTC | CASSQPLGGDSYNEQFF
TRBD1 | - | TRBJ2-1 | TRBV9 | 14 | TGTGCCAGCAGCGACCGGACAGGAAACAATGAGCAGTTCTTC | CASSDRTGNNEQFF
- | - | TRBJ1-1 | TRBV6-5 | 15 | TGTGCCAGCAGTTCCCTCCCCCGACGGTCCACTGAAGCTTTCTTT | CASSSLPRRSTEAFF
- | - | TRBJ2-5 | TRBV11-3 | 13 | TGTGCCAGCAGCGTCGGGGTCCAAGAGACCCAGTACTTC | CASSVGVQETQYF
- | - | TRBJ2-2 | TRBV28 | 16 | TGTGCCAGCAGTCGACCGGGGGCAGGGTATTCCGGGGAGCTGTTTTTT | CASSRPGAGYSGELFF
- | - | TRBJ1-5 | TRBV5-1 | 11 | TGCGCCAGCAGGGGGGGAGAGCCCCAGCATTTT | CASRGGEPQHF
- | - | TRBJ1-4 | TRBV5-6 | 16 | TGTGCCAGCAGCTTGGCCCGTAGGACAGTCAATGAAAAACTGTTTTTT | CASSLARRTVNEKLFF
- | - | TRBJ1-6 | TRBV11-2 | 15 | TGTGCCAGCAGATTACAAGGGGCTCTGGATTCACCCCTCCACTTT | CASRLQGALDSPLHF
- | - | TRBJ2-1 | TRBV10-2 | 16 | TGCGCCAGCAGACCACCTGGGACGGATTCCTACAATGAGCAGTTCTTC | CASRPPGTDSYNEQFF
TRBD1 | - | TRBJ2-5 | TRBV5-1 | 15 | TGCGCCAGCAAGGGGACAGGGGGAAGCCGGGAGACCCAGTACTTC | CASKGTGGSRETQYF
- | - | TRBJ1-6 | TRBV30 | 15 | TGTGCCTGGTCAGGGGCTCCCACTAATAATTCACCCCTCCACTTT | CAWSGAPTNNSPLHF
- | - | TRBJ1-2 | TRBV4-1 | 16 | TGCGCCAGCAGCCTAGCTCAGGGTTTTGAGGGCTATGACTACACCTTC | CASSLAQGFEGYDYTF
- | - | TRBJ1-1 | TRBV11-1 | 14 | TGTGCCACGCGCCTCGCGGGTCTGAGCACTGAAGCTTTCTTT | CATRLAGLSTEAFF
TRBD1 | - | TRBJ1-5 | TRBV27 | 15 | TGTGCCAGCAGTTCCCGGACAGGGGCGAATCAGCCCCAGCATTTT | CASSSRTGANQPQHF
TRBD1 | - | TRBJ1-1 | TRBV28 | 14 | TGTGCCAGCAGTCGCCAGGGGGCGGGCACTGAAGCTTTCTTT | CASSRQGAGTEAFF
- | - | TRBJ2-5 | TRBV5-5 | 14 | TGTGCCAGCAGCGCGGGACGGCTCCAAGAGACCCAGTACTTC | CASSAGRLQETQYF
TRBD2 | - | TRBJ2-2 | TRBV5-1 | 17 | TGCGCCAGCAGCTTGGGGACTAGCAGCGCGAACACCGGGGAGCTGTTTTTT | CASSLGTSSANTGELFF
- | - | TRBJ1-4 | TRBV2 | 14 | TGTGCCAGCAGTGAAGCAGACGTCGGGGAAAAACTGTTTTTT | CASSEADVGEKLFF
TRBD2 | - | TRBJ2-2 | TRBV6-5 | 16 | TGTGCCAGCAGTTCCGTCCGGGACTATAACACCGGGGAGCTGTTTTTT | CASSSVRDYNTGELFF
- | - | TRBJ1-4 | TRBV7-6 | 13 | TGTGCCAGCAGCTTACTTCAGGGGGAAAAACTGTTTTTT | CASSLLQGEKLFF
- | - | TRBJ1-5 | TRBV19 | 15 | TGTGCCAGTAGTATAGTAAGGGGGGACAATCAGCCCCAGCATTTT | CASSIVRGDNQPQHF